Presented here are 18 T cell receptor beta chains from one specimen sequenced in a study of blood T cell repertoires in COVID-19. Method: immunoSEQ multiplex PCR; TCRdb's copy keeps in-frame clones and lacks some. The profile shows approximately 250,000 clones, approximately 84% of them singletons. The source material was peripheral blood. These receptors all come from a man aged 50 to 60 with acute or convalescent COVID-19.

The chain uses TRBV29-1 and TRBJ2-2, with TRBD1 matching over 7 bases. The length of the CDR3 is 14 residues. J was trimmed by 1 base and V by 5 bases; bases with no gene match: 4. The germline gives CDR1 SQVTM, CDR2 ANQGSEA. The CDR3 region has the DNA TGCAGCGTTAAGGGGGCGAGGAACACCGGGGAGCTGTTTTTT. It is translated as CSVKGARNTGELFF.

The CDR3 spells CASSPAAIQGPLTEAFF. DNA of the CDR3: TGTGCCAGCTCACCAGCAGCAATACAGGGTCCCTTGACTGAAGCTTTCTTT. V gene TRBV18 combines with J gene TRBJ1-1, with D possibly being TRBD1 (6 bases). This CDR3 contains 17 residues. Germline CDR1 reads KGHSH; CDR2 reads LQKENI. V lost 2 bases to trimming and J lost 5 bases, with 21 bases between them.

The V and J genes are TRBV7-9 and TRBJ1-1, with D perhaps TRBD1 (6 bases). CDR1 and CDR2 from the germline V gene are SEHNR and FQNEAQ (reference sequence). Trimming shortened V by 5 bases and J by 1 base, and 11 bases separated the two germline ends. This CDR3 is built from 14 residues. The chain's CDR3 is CASSHRVGNTEAFF. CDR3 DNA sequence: TGTGCCAGCAGCCACAGGGTGGGGAACACTGAAGCTTTCTTT.

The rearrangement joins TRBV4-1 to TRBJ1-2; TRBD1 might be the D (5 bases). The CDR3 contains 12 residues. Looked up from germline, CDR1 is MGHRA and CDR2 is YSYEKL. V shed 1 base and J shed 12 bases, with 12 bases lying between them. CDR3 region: CASSQGGRGNTF. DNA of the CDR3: TGCGCCAGCAGCCAAGGTGGAAGGGGAAACACCTTC.

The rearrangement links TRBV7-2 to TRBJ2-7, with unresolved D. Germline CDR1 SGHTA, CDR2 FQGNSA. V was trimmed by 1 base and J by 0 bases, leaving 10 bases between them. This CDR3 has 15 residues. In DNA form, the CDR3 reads TGTGCCAGCAGCTTAGGAGTTCACAGCTCCTACGAGCAGTACTTC. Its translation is CASSLGVHSSYEQYF.

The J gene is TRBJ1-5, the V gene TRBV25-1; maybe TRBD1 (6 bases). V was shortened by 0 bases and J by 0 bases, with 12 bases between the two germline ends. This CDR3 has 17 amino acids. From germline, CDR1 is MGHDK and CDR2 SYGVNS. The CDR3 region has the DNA TGTGCCAGCAGTGAATATTGGGACACGGTTAGCAATCAGCCCCAGCATTTT. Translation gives CASSEYWDTVSNQPQHF.

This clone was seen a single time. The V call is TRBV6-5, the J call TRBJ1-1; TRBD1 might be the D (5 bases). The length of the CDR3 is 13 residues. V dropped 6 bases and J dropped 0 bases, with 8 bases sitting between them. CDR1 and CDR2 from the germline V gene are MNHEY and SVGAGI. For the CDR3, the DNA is TGTGCCAGCAGCGGACACCTGAACACTGAAGCTTTCTTT. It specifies CASSGHLNTEAFF.

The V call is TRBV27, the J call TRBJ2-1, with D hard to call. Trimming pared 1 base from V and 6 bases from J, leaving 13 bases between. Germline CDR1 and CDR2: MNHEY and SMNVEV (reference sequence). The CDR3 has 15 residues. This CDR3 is CASSLFGALGNEQFF. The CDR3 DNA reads TGTGCCAGCAGTTTATTCGGAGCCCTTGGCAATGAGCAGTTCTTC.

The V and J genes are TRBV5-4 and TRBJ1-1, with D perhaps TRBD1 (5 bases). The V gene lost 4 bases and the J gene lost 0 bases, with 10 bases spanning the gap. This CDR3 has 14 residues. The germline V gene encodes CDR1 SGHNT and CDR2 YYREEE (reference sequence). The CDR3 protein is CASSIDSLNTEAFF. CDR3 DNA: TGTGCCAGCAGCATAGACAGTTTGAACACTGAAGCTTTCTTT.

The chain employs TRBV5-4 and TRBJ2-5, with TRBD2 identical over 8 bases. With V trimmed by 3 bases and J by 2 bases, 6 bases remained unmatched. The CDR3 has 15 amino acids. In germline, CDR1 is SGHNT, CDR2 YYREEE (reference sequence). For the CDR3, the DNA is TGTGCCAGCAGCTCCATAGCGGGACTACAAGAGACCCAGTACTTC. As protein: CASSSIAGLQETQYF.

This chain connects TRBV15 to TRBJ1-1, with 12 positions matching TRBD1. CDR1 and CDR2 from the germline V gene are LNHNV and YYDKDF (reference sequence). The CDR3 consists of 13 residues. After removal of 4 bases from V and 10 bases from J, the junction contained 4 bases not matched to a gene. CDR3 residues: CATSTGQGARAFF. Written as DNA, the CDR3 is TGTGCCACCAGCACGGGACAGGGGGCGCGAGCTTTCTTT. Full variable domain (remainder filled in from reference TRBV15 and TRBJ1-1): DAMVIQNPRYQVTQFGKPVTLSCSQTLNHNVMYWYQQKSSQAPKLLFHYYDKDFNNEADTPDNFQSRRPNTSFCFLDIRSPGLGDTAMYLCATSTGQGARAFFGQGTRLTVV.

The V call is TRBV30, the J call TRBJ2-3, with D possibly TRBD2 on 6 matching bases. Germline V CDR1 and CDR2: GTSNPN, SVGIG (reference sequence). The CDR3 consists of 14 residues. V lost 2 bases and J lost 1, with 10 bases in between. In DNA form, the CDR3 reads TGTGCCTGGAGTCTGGGGGGTGGCACAGATACGCAGTATTTT. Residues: CAWSLGGGTDTQYF.

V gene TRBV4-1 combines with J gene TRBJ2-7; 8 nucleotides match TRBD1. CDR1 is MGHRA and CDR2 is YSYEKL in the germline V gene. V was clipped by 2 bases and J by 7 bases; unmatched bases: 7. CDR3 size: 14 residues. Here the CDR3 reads CASSQPGQGREQYF. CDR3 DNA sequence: TGCGCCAGCAGCCAACCCGGACAGGGAAGGGAGCAGTACTTC.

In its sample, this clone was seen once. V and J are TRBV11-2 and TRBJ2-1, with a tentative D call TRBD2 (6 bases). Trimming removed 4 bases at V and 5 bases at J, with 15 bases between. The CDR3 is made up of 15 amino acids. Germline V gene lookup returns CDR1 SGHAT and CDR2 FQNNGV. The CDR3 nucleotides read TGTGCCAGCAGCTCTACATGGGACTGGAACAATGAGCAGTTCTTC. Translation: CASSSTWDWNNEQFF.

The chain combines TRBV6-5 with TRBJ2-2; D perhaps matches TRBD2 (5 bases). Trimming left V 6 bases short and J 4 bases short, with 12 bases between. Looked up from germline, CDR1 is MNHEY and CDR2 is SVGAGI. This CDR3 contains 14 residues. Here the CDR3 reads CASRRVQLTGELFF. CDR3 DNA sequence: TGTGCCAGCAGGCGGGTGCAGCTCACCGGGGAGCTGTTTTTT.

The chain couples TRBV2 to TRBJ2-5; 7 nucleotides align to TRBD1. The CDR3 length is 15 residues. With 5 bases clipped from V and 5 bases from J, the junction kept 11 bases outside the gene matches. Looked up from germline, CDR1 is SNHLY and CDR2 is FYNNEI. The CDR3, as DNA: TGTGCCAGCAGTACCGGGACAGCGATCCGGGAGACCCAGTACTTC. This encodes CASSTGTAIRETQYF. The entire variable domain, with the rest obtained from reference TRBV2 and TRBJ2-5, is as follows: EPEVTQTPSHQVTQMGQEVILRCVPISNHLYFYWYRQILGQKVEFLVSFYNNEISEKSEIFDDQFSVERPDGSNFTLKIRSTKLEDSAMYFCASSTGTAIRETQYFGPGTRLLVL.

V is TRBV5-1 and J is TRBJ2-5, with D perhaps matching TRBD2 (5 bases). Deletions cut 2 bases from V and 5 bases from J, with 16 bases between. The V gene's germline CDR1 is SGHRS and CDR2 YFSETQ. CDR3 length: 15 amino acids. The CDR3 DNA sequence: TGCGCCAGCAGCTTTTTCGGGAACTCGGGCGAGACCCAGTACTTC. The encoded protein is CASSFFGNSGETQYF.

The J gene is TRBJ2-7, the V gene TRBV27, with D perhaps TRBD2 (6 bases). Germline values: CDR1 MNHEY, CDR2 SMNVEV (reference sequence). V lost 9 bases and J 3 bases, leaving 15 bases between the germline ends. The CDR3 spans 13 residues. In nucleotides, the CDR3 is TGTGCCAGGGCCCGGGGAGGTGGCTACGAGCAGTACTTC. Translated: CARARGGGYEQYF.